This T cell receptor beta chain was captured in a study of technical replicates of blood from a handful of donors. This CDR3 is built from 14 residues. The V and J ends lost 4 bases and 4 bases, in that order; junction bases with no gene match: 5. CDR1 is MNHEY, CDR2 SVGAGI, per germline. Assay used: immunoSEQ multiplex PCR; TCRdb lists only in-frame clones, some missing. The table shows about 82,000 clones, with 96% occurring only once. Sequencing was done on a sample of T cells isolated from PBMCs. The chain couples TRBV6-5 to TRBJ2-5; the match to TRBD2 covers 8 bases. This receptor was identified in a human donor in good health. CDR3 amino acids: CASSSGGGTETQYF. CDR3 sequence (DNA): TGTGCCAGCAGTTCCGGGGGGGGAACAGAGACCCAGTACTTC.